This T cell receptor (beta chain) was recovered during a study of T cells in Graves' hyperthyroidism and ophthalmopathy. RNA transcripts gave rise to amplified TCR beta CDR3 regions. Using the HTBI primer set, a first-round RT-PCR was run on the TCR CDR3. TCRdb redid the calling of the multiplex PCR reads with MiXCR, one entry per CDR3 protein. The sample includes some 600,000 distinct CDR3 sequences, approximately 15% seen only once; the top ten take approximately 5.7%. This clonotype was picked up many times. Germline CDR1 and CDR2: MNHEY and SVGEGT. The V end lost 5 bases, the J end lost 0 bases, and 11 bases lay between the germline ends. This CDR3 contains 16 residues.

The chain employs TRBV6-2 or TRBV6-3 and TRBJ2-6; unclear D gene. The sequencing sample was made of blood. The TCR was taken from a woman aged 25 to 39 with Graves' hyperthyroidism that later progressed to Graves' ophthalmopathy. Here the CDR3 reads CASSPPRYSGANVLTF. DNA of the CDR3: TGTGCCAGCAGTCCCCCCCGATACTCTGGGGCCAACGTCCTGACTTTC.